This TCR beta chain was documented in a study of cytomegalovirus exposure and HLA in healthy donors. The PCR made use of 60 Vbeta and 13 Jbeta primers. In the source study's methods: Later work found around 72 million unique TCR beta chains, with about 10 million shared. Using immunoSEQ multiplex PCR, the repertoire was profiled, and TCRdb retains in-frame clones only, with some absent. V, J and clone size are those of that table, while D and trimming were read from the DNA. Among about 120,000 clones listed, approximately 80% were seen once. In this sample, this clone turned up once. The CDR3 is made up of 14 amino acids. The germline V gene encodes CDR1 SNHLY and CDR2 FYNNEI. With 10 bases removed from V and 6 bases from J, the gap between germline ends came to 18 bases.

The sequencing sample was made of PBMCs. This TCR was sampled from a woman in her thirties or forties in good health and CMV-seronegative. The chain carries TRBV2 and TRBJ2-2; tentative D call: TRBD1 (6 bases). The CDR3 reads CATNRVGYPGELFF. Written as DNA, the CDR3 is TGTGCCACCAACAGGGTAGGCTACCCCGGGGAGCTGTTTTTT.